These 24 T cell receptor beta chains were all obtained from the same sample, sequenced in a study of a mutant IDH1 vaccine in newly diagnosed glioma (dated by TCRdb to about 2021). The antigens for these receptors are not known. Libraries were built with the immunoSEQ multiplex PCR assay. TCRdb provides this immuneACCESS table in a form limited to in-frame rearrangements. Some clones are lacking; in checked studies, under half of them reflect an unresolved V gene, and why the rest are absent is not known. The sample table shows over 95,000 clones, and almost 90% are seen once. Of the sample, roughly 0.55% falls within the top ten clones. The sample's time point, from its label and the paper: week 11, during vaccination. Every vaccine dose consisted of 300 ug of a 20-mer mutant IDH1 peptide in Montanide, administered subcutaneously together with topical imiquimod. The input for sequencing was PBMCs, taken from a glioma patient whose treatment included an IDH1 peptide vaccine. All receptors come from a woman aged 45-60 years with glioma.

This chain joins TRBV28 and TRBJ2-3; D gene unclear. Germline V gene data show CDR1 as MDHEN and CDR2 as SYDVKM. The CDR3 covers 15 residues. The V gene lost 5 bases and the J gene lost 3 bases, with 15 bases spanning the gap. This chain's CDR3 is CASSPMALRTDTQYF. In DNA form, the CDR3 reads TGTGCCAGCAGTCCTATGGCACTGAGGACAGATACGCAGTATTTT. Full variable domain (rest looked up from reference TRBV28 and TRBJ2-3): DVKVTQSSRYLVKRTGEKVFLECVQDMDHENMFWYRQDPGLGLRLIYFSYDVKMKEKGDIPEGYSVSREKKERFSLILESASTNQTSMYLCASSPMALRTDTQYFGPGTRLTVL.

V gene TRBV28 combines with J gene TRBJ2-7; 8 bases agree with TRBD1. V trimming: 6 bases; J trimming: 2 bases; junction bases outside the gene matches: 9. The CDR3 is 15 amino acids. Germline CDR1 and CDR2: MDHEN and SYDVKM. Here the CDR3 reads CASSLTGTGPYEQYF. The CDR3 DNA reads TGTGCCAGCAGCCTAACCGGGACAGGCCCCTACGAGCAGTACTTC.

The gene calls are TRBV5-6 and TRBJ1-1; 7 nucleotides agree with TRBD1. The germline gives CDR1 SGHDT, CDR2 YYEEEE. The CDR3 is 15 residues long. V trimming: 0 bases; J trimming: 4 bases; junction bases outside the gene matches: 6. CDR3: CASSLGQGSGTEAFF. For the CDR3, the DNA is TGTGCCAGCAGCTTGGGACAGGGCAGCGGCACTGAAGCTTTCTTT.

J is TRBJ2-7 and V is TRBV5-1; D may be TRBD2 (6 bases). This CDR3 spans 12 amino acids. Trimming shortened V by 4 bases and J by 4 bases, and 9 bases separated the two germline ends. CDR1 and CDR2 (germline): SGHRS, YFSETQ. CDR3 loop: CASSPGGYEQYF. The CDR3 nucleotides read TGCGCCAGCAGCCCCGGGGGATACGAGCAGTACTTC.

The genes are TRBV5-1 and TRBJ2-1; 10 nucleotides line up with TRBD1. The V gene's germline CDR1 is SGHRS and CDR2 YFSETQ. The CDR3 length is 15 residues. Unmatched junction bases numbered 3, after V lost 4 bases and J lost 2 bases. The CDR3 DNA reads as TGCGCCAGCAGCAAGACAGGGGGCCCCTACAATGAGCAGTTCTTC. This sequence encodes CASSKTGGPYNEQFF. Looking up the rest from reference TRBV5-1 and TRBJ2-1 gives the full variable domain: KAGVTQTPRYLIKTRGQQVTLSCSPISGHRSVSWYQQTPGQGLQFLFEYFSETQRNKGNFPGRFSGRQFSNSRSEMNVSTLELGDSALYLCASSKTGGPYNEQFFGPGTRLTVL.

As DNA, the CDR3 is TGCGCCAGCAGCCAAGGGACAGAAAATTCACCCCTCCACTTT. Residues: CASSQGTENSPLHF. The chain links TRBV4-1 to TRBJ1-6, with D possibly TRBD1 on 6 matching bases. Trimming stripped 1 base from V and 7 bases from J, with 8 bases between. CDR3 length equals 14 residues. Germline CDR1 reads MGHRA; CDR2 reads YSYEKL.

This chain connects TRBV19 to TRBJ1-1, with a tentative D call TRBD1 (6 bases). This CDR3 contains 15 residues. V was clipped by 6 bases and J by 5 bases, with 19 bases between them. Germline loops: CDR1 LNHDA, CDR2 SQIVND (reference sequence). CDR3 protein: CASSPLGGRITEAFF. The CDR3 bases are TGTGCCAGTAGCCCCTTGGGGGGGCGCATAACTGAAGCTTTCTTT.

The V gene is TRBV18, the J gene TRBJ1-1; D is uncertain. The germline V gene encodes CDR1 KGHSH and CDR2 LQKENI. Trimming shortened V by 3 bases and J by 4 bases, and 9 bases separated the two germline ends. The CDR3 consists of 13 residues. CDR3 in amino acids: CASSPDLSTEAFF. The CDR3 DNA sequence: TGTGCCAGCTCACCGGATTTGAGCACTGAAGCTTTCTTT.

The rearrangement uses TRBV5-1 and TRBJ1-4; 7 bases are shared with TRBD1. CDR1 and CDR2 from the germline V gene are SGHRS and YFSETQ. V was pared by 2 bases and J by 7 bases, with 8 bases of the junction left unmatched. CDR3 length: 15 amino acids. The CDR3 spells CASSLETGAGEKLFF. CDR3 DNA sequence: TGCGCCAGCAGCTTAGAAACAGGGGCGGGTGAAAAACTGTTTTTT.

The chain joins TRBV19 to TRBJ2-5, with D unresolved. This CDR3 is built from 14 residues. The germline V gene has CDR1 LNHDA and CDR2 SQIVND (reference sequence). The V gene lost 2 bases and the J gene lost 2 bases, with 9 bases spanning the gap. The CDR3 loop is CASSIKALQETQYF. The CDR3 nucleotides read TGTGCCAGTAGTATAAAAGCGTTGCAAGAGACCCAGTACTTC.

The CDR3 DNA follows: TGTGCCAGCAGCCAGGGGAACTCTGGAAACACCATATATTTT. As protein: CASSQGNSGNTIYF. The V call is TRBV5-6, the J call TRBJ1-3, with D perhaps TRBD1 (6 bases). CDR1 and CDR2 (germline): SGHDT, YYEEEE. The V end was cut by 4 bases, the J end by 0 bases, with 8 bases between. The CDR3 totals 14 residues.

This clone came up a few times. The chain links TRBV5-1 to TRBJ2-5; the D gene is possibly TRBD1 (5 bases). The CDR3 consists of 15 residues. The germline gives CDR1 SGHRS, CDR2 YFSETQ. Trimming took off 4 bases at V and 2 bases at J, with 15 bases between the two ends. CDR3 amino acids: CASSPEPGSQETQYF. The CDR3 coding sequence is TGCGCCAGCAGCCCGGAACCAGGGTCACAAGAGACCCAGTACTTC.

The rearrangement uses TRBV30 and TRBJ2-3; either TRBD1 or TRBD2 may fit D (5 bases each). V was trimmed by 5 bases and J by 2 bases, leaving 8 bases between them. The CDR3 totals 12 residues. CDR1 is GTSNPN and CDR2 is SVGIG in the germline V gene (reference sequence). CDR3 bases: TGTGCCTGGGGGGGTCTCACAGATACGCAGTATTTT. Translation: CAWGGLTDTQYF.

The chain combines TRBV18 with TRBJ2-7; 9 nucleotides line up with TRBD1. J was trimmed by 1 base and V by 4 bases; bases with no gene match: 17. Germline V gene lookup returns CDR1 KGHSH and CDR2 LQKENI. This CDR3 has 19 amino acids. DNA of the CDR3: TGTGCCAGCTCACTCCTTCCGGGACAGGGCGTATTAAGTTCCTACGAGCAGTACTTC. As protein: CASSLLPGQGVLSSYEQYF.

This rearrangement joins TRBV5-6 to TRBJ2-7; 10 bases align to TRBD1. There are 17 residues in the CDR3. Germline V gene data show CDR1 as SGHDT and CDR2 as YYEEEE. The V and J ends lost 4 bases and 3 bases, in that order; junction bases with no gene match: 13. Here the CDR3 DNA reads TGTGCCAGCAGCCCAGGGGTACCGGGACAGGGGTTCTACGAGCAGTACTTC. Amino acid sequence: CASSPGVPGQGFYEQYF.

This chain joins TRBV5-1 and TRBJ2-1, with 12 bases aligning to TRBD2. CDR1 is SGHRS and CDR2 is YFSETQ in the germline V gene. This CDR3 has 16 amino acids. J gave up 4 bases and V 4 bases, and 6 bases lay outside the gene matches. CDR3 residues: CASSPLGTSGYNEQFF. The DNA of the CDR3 is TGCGCCAGCAGCCCTCTTGGGACTAGCGGGTACAATGAGCAGTTCTTC.

The chain joins TRBV25-1 to TRBJ1-2; possibly TRBD1 for D (5 bases). Germline V lookup: CDR1 MGHDK, CDR2 SYGVNS. Between the trimmed V and J ends, which lost 8 bases and 8 bases, there was a span of 15 bases. This CDR3 spans 12 amino acids. The CDR3 coding sequence is TGTGCCAGCGGACTGATGGGGGGAGGCTACACCTTC. Encoded protein: CASGLMGGGYTF.

The rearrangement links TRBV2 to TRBJ1-6; 7 nucleotides line up with TRBD1. J lost 7 bases, V lost 10 bases, and 7 bases had no gene match. The germline CDR1 and CDR2 sequences are SNHLY and FYNNEI. CDR3 length: 13 amino acids. DNA for the CDR3: TGTGCCACCTCGGGACAGCAAAATTCACCCCTCCACTTT. Encoded protein: CATSGQQNSPLHF.

V is TRBV27 and J is TRBJ2-3; no clear D gene. This CDR3 has 15 residues. Germline lookup yields CDR1 MNHEY and CDR2 SMNVEV (reference sequence). The V end was cut by 0 bases, the J end by 5 bases, with 12 bases between. Here the CDR3 DNA reads TGTGCCAGCAGTTTATCGGTCCCCTTCAAAGATACGCAGTATTTT. This translates into CASSLSVPFKDTQYF.

This rearrangement joins TRBV7-3 to TRBJ2-1, with D unresolved. The CDR3 totals 16 residues. Germline V gives CDR1 SGHTA, CDR2 FQGTGA. V was shortened by 5 bases and J by 0 bases, with 14 bases between the two germline ends. The CDR3 DNA reads as TGTGCCAGCAGCCTCCTGTTGGCGAGCTCCTACAATGAGCAGTTCTTC. Translation gives CASSLLLASSYNEQFF.

The rearrangement links TRBV4-2 to TRBJ2-3; no firm D call. V lost 3 bases to trimming and J lost 1 base, with 11 bases between them. The CDR3 is made up of 15 amino acids. Germline V gene data show CDR1 as LGHNA and CDR2 as YNFKEQ. As DNA, the CDR3 is TGTGCCAGCAGCCACGAGGCCAGCCGCACAGATACGCAGTATTTT. Its translation is CASSHEASRTDTQYF.

This chain uses TRBV5-1 with TRBJ2-7, with D perhaps TRBD1 or TRBD2 (5 bases each). Per the germline V gene, CDR1 is SGHRS and CDR2 is YFSETQ. CDR3 length equals 14 residues. Between the trimmed V and J ends, which lost 7 bases and 2 bases, there was a span of 16 bases. Here the CDR3 reads CASRAGTATYEQYF. The DNA for the CDR3 is TGCGCCAGCCGAGCCGGGACCGCTACCTACGAGCAGTACTTC.

The chain is built from TRBV5-1 and TRBJ1-1, with 8 bases matching TRBD1. The CDR3 is made up of 15 amino acids. V lost 4 bases, J lost 5 bases, and 10 bases stayed unmatched. CDR1 and CDR2 from the germline V gene are SGHRS and YFSETQ. CDR3 in DNA: TGCGCCAGCAGCGGACAGGGAGGGGTAGGGACTGAAGCTTTCTTT. Encoded protein: CASSGQGGVGTEAFF.

J is TRBJ1-6 and V is TRBV5-8, with D hard to call. The CDR3 consists of 14 residues. Deletions cut 7 bases from V and 9 bases from J, with 17 bases between. Germline values: CDR1 SGHTS, CDR2 YDEGEE. CDR3 loop: CASCQRGLGSPLHF. The CDR3 coding sequence is TGTGCCAGCTGCCAGCGGGGTCTTGGTTCACCCCTCCACTTT.